Presented here are 32 T cell receptor beta chains from one specimen sequenced in a study of T cells in Graves' hyperthyroidism and ophthalmopathy. The source material, RNA transcripts, was used to amplify TCR beta CDR3 regions. When the TCR CDR3 underwent first-round RT-PCR, the HTBI primer set was used. TCRdb passed the multiplex PCR reads through MiXCR, listing each CDR3 protein once. Of 450,000 to 700,000 distinct CDR3 sequences in the sample, under 60% are singletons; the top ten hold around 20%. Sequencing was performed on peripheral blood or thyroid tissue (not recorded which). These receptor sequences come from an adult woman with Graves' disease, either hyperthyroidism or ophthalmopathy (not recorded which).

This clonotype was seen many times. The chain links TRBV6-5 to TRBJ1-1, with a possible D match to TRBD1 (6 bases). Trimming took off 5 bases at V and 1 base at J, with 14 bases between the two ends. The CDR3 has 15 residues. Germline lookup yields CDR1 MNHEY and CDR2 SVGAGI. The CDR3 DNA follows: TGTGCCAGCAGTCCGGCAGGGGTACCGAACACTGAAGCTTTCTTT. Protein product: CASSPAGVPNTEAFF.

The CDR3 loop is CASTPGEIEQFF. CDR3 in DNA: TGTGCCAGCACCCCAGGGGAGATAGAACAGTTCTTC. J is TRBJ2-1 and V is TRBV7-9, with D possibly being TRBD1 (6 bases). CDR3 length: 12 residues. The germline V gene encodes CDR1 SEHNR and CDR2 FQNEAQ (reference sequence). Between the trimmed V and J ends, which lost 7 bases and 13 bases, there was a span of 17 bases.

This clonotype was recorded a few times. This chain links TRBV25-1 with TRBJ2-7; no firm D call. The V gene lost 3 bases and the J gene lost 2 bases, with 14 bases spanning the gap. The germline CDR1 and CDR2 sequences are MGHDK and SYGVNS. CDR3 length: 15 amino acids. CDR3 in DNA: TGTGCCAGCAGTGATCTTGGCCTACCCGCCTACGAGCAGTACTTC. Translating gives CASSDLGLPAYEQYF.

Of note for this clonotype: The germline gene is not matched at one end of the junction; a read error may be the cause. V usage is TRBV5-1 and J usage is TRBJ1-1; D uncertain. The CDR3 is 15 residues long. Per the germline V gene, CDR1 is SGHRS and CDR2 is YFSETQ. The CDR3: CAGSFNDLGDTEAFF. DNA for the CDR3: TGCGCCGGCAGCTTCAACGACCTCGGGGACACTGAAGCTTTCTTT.

This clonotype was counted once. The chain employs TRBV4-1 and TRBJ2-5; the D gene could be TRBD1 or TRBD2 (5 bases each). V gave up 4 bases and J gave up 9 bases, with 21 bases separating them. This CDR3 contains 15 residues. The V gene's germline CDR1 is MGHRA and CDR2 YSYEKL. DNA of the CDR3: TGCGCCAGCAGCCGATCAGGGTTCGGAGGTCAGCCCCAGTACTTC. This codes for CASSRSGFGGQPQYF.

This chain links TRBV7-6 with TRBJ2-2; possible D gene TRBD1, 6 bases. The CDR3 contains 12 residues. V shed 0 bases and J shed 13 bases, with 9 bases lying between them. Germline CDR1 SGHVS, CDR2 FNYEAQ. The CDR3 DNA reads TGTGCCAGCAGCTTAGCGTCCAGGGGGCTGTTTTTT. Its translation: CASSLASRGLFF.

This clonotype was counted only a few times. The genes are TRBV30 and TRBJ2-7; possible D gene TRBD2, 6 bases. CDR3 length: 13 residues. From germline, CDR1 is GTSNPN and CDR2 SVGIG (reference sequence). Between the trimmed V and J ends, which lost 5 bases and 0 bases, there was a span of 11 bases. The CDR3 reads CAWQRGYSYEQYF. The DNA of the CDR3 is TGTGCCTGGCAACGGGGGTACTCCTACGAGCAGTACTTC.

This clonotype was observed many times. The germline gene is not matched at one end of the junction; a read error may be the cause. The gene calls are TRBV29-1 and TRBJ1-2; D possibly corresponds to TRBD1 (5 bases). This CDR3 spans 11 amino acids. Germline CDR1 reads SQVTM; CDR2 reads ANQGSEA. The CDR3 is CSAEDSYGYTF. The DNA of the CDR3 is TGCAGCGCTGAAGACAGCTATGGCTACACCTTC.

The chain recombines TRBV20-1 with TRBJ1-5; TRBD1 matches at 11 bases. The V gene end was trimmed by 3 bases and the J gene end by 7 bases; junction bases not matched to a gene: 5. The germline V gene has CDR1 DFQATT and CDR2 SNEGSKA (reference sequence). This CDR3 spans 14 amino acids. The CDR3 loop is CSASRTGGLQPQHF. The CDR3 DNA sequence: TGCAGTGCTAGTAGGACAGGGGGCCTGCAGCCCCAGCATTTT.

This chain connects TRBV2 to TRBJ2-2; D is tentatively TRBD1 or TRBD2 (6 bases each). This CDR3 contains 14 residues. CDR1 SNHLY and CDR2 FYNNEI come from the germline V gene. Trimming stripped 6 bases from V and 4 bases from J, with 12 bases between. CDR3 loop: CASSAGEVTGELFF. The CDR3 DNA reads as TGTGCCAGCAGCGCAGGGGAGGTCACCGGGGAGCTGTTTTTT.

This clonotype was counted ten times or more. This chain joins TRBV2 and TRBJ2-1; D remains ambiguous. V dropped 4 bases and J dropped 5 bases, with 6 bases sitting between them. Germline V gene data show CDR1 as SNHLY and CDR2 as FYNNEI. The CDR3 runs to 12 residues. CDR3 sequence: CASSVLDNEQFF. CDR3 sequence (DNA): TGTGCCAGCAGTGTATTGGACAATGAGCAGTTCTTC.

Many counts were recorded for this clonotype. The rearrangement joins TRBV20-1 to TRBJ2-5, with 8 bases matching TRBD2. This CDR3 is built from 15 residues. V shed 2 bases and J 3 bases; nucleotides not matched to a gene: 8. The V gene's germline CDR1 is DFQATT and CDR2 SNEGSKA (reference sequence). The CDR3 DNA is TGCAGTGCTAGACCTCCGGGGGGGGGTAAAGAGACCCAGTACTTC. It translates to CSARPPGGGKETQYF.

This clonotype was picked up many times. The V and J genes are TRBV9 and TRBJ2-2; D is possibly TRBD1 (6 bases). CDR3 length: 15 amino acids. V gave up 3 bases and J gave up 4 bases, with 13 bases separating them. Germline CDR1 is SGDLS and CDR2 is YYNGEE. The CDR3 DNA follows: TGTGCCAGCAGCGAAAACCCACAGGGCACCGGGGAGCTGTTTTTT. Its protein is CASSENPQGTGELFF.

This clonotype was detected ten times or more. V and J are TRBV11-2 and TRBJ2-7; 9 bases match TRBD1. The CDR3 consists of 15 residues. The germline gives CDR1 SGHAT, CDR2 FQNNGV. The J segment lost 4 bases and the V segment lost 3 bases, leaving 7 bases of the junction unmatched. The CDR3 DNA reads TGTGCCAGCAGCTTGGAGACAGGGGGTGGATACGAGCAGTACTTC. Residues: CASSLETGGGYEQYF.

V gene TRBV7-6 combines with J gene TRBJ2-7, with 7 bases matching TRBD2. There are 14 residues in the CDR3. Trimming at V came to 5 bases and at J to 5 bases, leaving 9 bases not matched to a gene. In germline, CDR1 is SGHVS, CDR2 FNYEAQ. The CDR3 reads CASSQEQRGDEQYF. The CDR3 DNA reads as TGTGCCAGCAGCCAAGAACAACGGGGGGACGAGCAGTACTTC.

This clonotype was detected only a few times. The chain has TRBV7-9 and TRBJ1-1; no definite D call. The CDR3 has 11 amino acids. CDR1 and CDR2 (germline): SEHNR, FQNEAQ (reference sequence). V was cut by 6 bases and J by 7 bases, with 9 bases left in between. The CDR3 spells CASSTPGEAFF. CDR3 DNA: TGTGCCAGCAGTACCCCAGGTGAAGCTTTCTTT.

This clonotype was picked up many times. The chain recombines TRBV25-1 with TRBJ1-4, with 9 nucleotides matching TRBD1. The CDR3 is made up of 17 amino acids. The trim removed 2 bases at V and 7 bases at J, leaving 11 bases unmatched. Germline V gives CDR1 MGHDK, CDR2 SYGVNS. The chain's CDR3 is CASSENRPGTGFEKLFF. The CDR3 nucleotides are TGTGCCAGCAGTGAAAACCGACCCGGGACAGGGTTTGAAAAACTGTTTTTT.

The CDR3 protein is CASSYRNSYPGNTIYF. DNA of the CDR3: TGTGCCAGCAGTTACAGGAACAGCTACCCTGGAAACACCATATATTTT. The J gene is TRBJ1-3, the V gene TRBV7-2; TRBD1 is a possible D gene (5 bases). The V end lost 6 bases, the J end lost 2 bases, and 17 bases lay between the germline ends. This CDR3 region has 16 residues. Germline V gene lookup returns CDR1 SGHTA and CDR2 FQGNSA.

At least ten counts were recorded for this clonotype. The rearrangement links TRBV7-2 to TRBJ2-7, with unresolved D. CDR1 SGHTA and CDR2 FQGNSA come from the germline V gene. V was clipped by 1 base and J by 3 bases, with 10 bases between them. This CDR3 has 14 amino acids. CDR3 protein: CASSLEALRYEQYF. CDR3 coding DNA: TGTGCCAGCAGCTTAGAAGCCTTACGCTACGAGCAGTACTTC.

Turning to this clonotype: A single base separates this from a much larger clone, so it may be a read error. The V gene is TRBV9, the J gene TRBJ2-2; D perhaps matches TRBD2 (6 bases). The CDR3 loop spans 14 amino acids. V was cut by 6 bases and J by 4 bases, with 13 bases left in between. CDR1 and CDR2 (germline): SGDLS, YYNGEE. The CDR3 here is CASNAMGGTGELFF. As DNA, the CDR3 is TGTGCCAGCAACGCCATGGGGGGCACCGGGGAGCTGTTTTTT.

This clonotype occurred many times. The chain has TRBV7-9 and TRBJ2-7; the D gene is possibly TRBD1 (5 bases). This CDR3 is built from 12 residues. The germline V gene has CDR1 SEHNR and CDR2 FQNEAQ (reference sequence). Trimming took 4 bases from V and 3 from J, leaving 7 bases between them. The CDR3 DNA is TGTGCCAGCAGCTCCAGGGACTACGAGCAGTACTTC. As protein: CASSSRDYEQYF.

This clonotype was seen a handful of times. The chain carries TRBV7-9 and TRBJ1-2; D possibly corresponds to TRBD1 (6 bases). Per germline, CDR1 SEHNR and CDR2 FQNEAQ (reference sequence). The CDR3 is made up of 12 amino acids. Trimming removed 5 bases from V and 12 bases from J, with 16 bases in between. In DNA, the CDR3 is TGTGCCAGCAGCACCGGGACATCTGGAAACACCTTC. This encodes CASSTGTSGNTF. Looking up the rest from reference TRBV7-9 and TRBJ1-2 gives the full variable domain: DTGVSQNPRHKITKRGQNVTFRCDPISEHNRLYWYRQTLGQGPEFLTYFQNEAQLEKSRLLSDRFSAERPKGSFSTLEIQRTEQGDSAMYLCASSTGTSGNTFGSGTRLTVV.

The chain uses TRBV25-1 and TRBJ1-1; the D is unclear. Trimming cost V 8 bases and J 7 bases, with 17 bases left between them. Per germline, CDR1 MGHDK and CDR2 SYGVNS. The CDR3 is 13 amino acids. The CDR3 loop reads CASSPAGGYEAFF. CDR3 DNA sequence: TGTGCCAGCTCGCCAGCAGGCGGTTATGAAGCTTTCTTT.

The chain is built from TRBV30 and TRBJ1-5; D unresolved. Germline CDR1 reads GTSNPN; CDR2 reads SVGIG (reference sequence). This CDR3 contains 14 residues. V was cut by 1 base and J by 6 bases, with 13 bases left in between. CDR3: CAWSAGGPSQPQHF. In DNA, the CDR3 is TGTGCCTGGAGTGCCGGAGGGCCTAGTCAGCCCCAGCATTTT.

The chain joins TRBV5-4 to TRBJ2-5; 12 positions match TRBD1. V lost 4 bases and J lost 5; bases outside the gene matches: 6. Germline V CDR1 and CDR2: SGHNT, YYREEE (reference sequence). The CDR3 covers 15 residues. The CDR3 bases are TGTGCCAGCAGCCCGGGACAGGGGGCGCATGAGACCCAGTACTTC. Its protein is CASSPGQGAHETQYF.

The chain employs TRBV9 and TRBJ2-5, with D perhaps TRBD2 (6 bases). With 0 bases removed from V and 13 bases from J, the gap between germline ends came to 13 bases. This CDR3 region has 12 residues. Germline CDR1 and CDR2: SGDLS and YYNGEE. The chain's CDR3 is CASSVGGLVTYF. The CDR3 bases are TGTGCCAGCAGCGTAGGGGGACTGGTAACGTACTTC.

The rearrangement links TRBV7-2 to TRBJ2-7, with D possibly matching TRBD1 (5 bases). CDR3 size: 14 residues. V lost 3 bases and J lost 3, with 12 bases in between. Germline CDR1 reads SGHTA; CDR2 reads FQGNSA. The CDR3 bases are TGTGCCAGCAGCTTCCAGGGATTAGACTACGAGCAGTACTTC. Translating gives CASSFQGLDYEQYF. Looking up the rest from reference TRBV7-2 and TRBJ2-7 gives the full variable domain: GAGVSQSPSNKVTEKGKDVELRCDPISGHTALYWYRQSLGQGLEFLIYFQGNSAPDKSGLPSDRFSAERTGGSVSTLTIQRTQQEDSAVYLCASSFQGLDYEQYFGPGTRLTVT.

Points on this clonotype: The junction shows a germline mismatch at one end, possibly a read error. The chain recombines TRBV4-3 with TRBJ2-2; maybe TRBD2 (6 bases). Germline values: CDR1 LGHNA, CDR2 YSLEER. The CDR3 consists of 14 residues. CDR3 sequence (DNA): TGCGCCAGCAGGGGCAGGAAGGGAACCGGGGGGCTGTTTTTT. It specifies CASRGRKGTGGLFF.

J is TRBJ1-6 and V is TRBV7-9; perhaps TRBD1 as D (5 bases). V was pared by 5 bases and J by 7 bases, with 15 bases between. The length of the CDR3 is 15 residues. The V gene's germline CDR1 is SEHNR and CDR2 FQNEAQ (reference sequence). CDR3 residues: CASSPPGDGNSPLHF. The CDR3 coding sequence is TGTGCCAGCAGCCCCCCGGGGGATGGGAATTCACCCCTCCACTTT. Full variable domain (rest looked up from reference TRBV7-9 and TRBJ1-6): DTGVSQNPRHKITKRGQNVTFRCDPISEHNRLYWYRQTLGQGPEFLTYFQNEAQLEKSRLLSDRFSAERPKGSFSTLEIQRTEQGDSAMYLCASSPPGDGNSPLHFGNGTRLTVT.

The chain links TRBV7-8 to TRBJ2-2; D is perhaps TRBD1 (6 bases). V shed 2 bases and J shed 11 bases, with 12 bases lying between them. Germline loops: CDR1 SGHVS, CDR2 FQNEAQ. CDR3 length: 13 amino acids. The CDR3 region is CASSLSRGGELFF. For the CDR3, the DNA is TGTGCCAGCAGCTTATCCAGGGGCGGCGAGCTGTTTTTT.

The rearrangement joins TRBV5-1 to TRBJ2-7; D is undetermined. CDR3 length: 11 residues. The V gene's germline CDR1 is SGHRS and CDR2 YFSETQ. V was trimmed by 1 base and J by 5 bases, leaving 4 bases between them. The CDR3 sequence: CASSLYDEQYF. The CDR3 DNA follows: TGCGCCAGCAGCTTGTACGACGAGCAGTACTTC.

This clonotype was seen more than once but under ten times. V usage is TRBV4-1 and J usage is TRBJ2-6; 7 bases match TRBD1. Germline assignment: CDR1 MGHRA and CDR2 YSYEKL. This CDR3 comprises 16 residues. Trimming removed 3 bases from V and 4 bases from J; junction bases left unmatched: 6. CDR3 in amino acids: CASSQERGPGANVLTF. CDR3 in DNA: TGCGCCAGCAGCCAGGAGAGGGGGCCAGGGGCCAACGTCCTGACTTTC.